This T cell receptor beta chain was recorded in a study of CD8+ T cells in alopecia areata. Whole-study results and caveats: Within the top 100, expanded CD8+ clones significantly decreased with tofacitinib, as did scalp clonality. Amid tofacitinib therapy, many expanded lesional clones stayed present in scalp and blood.

cDNA reverse transcribed from extracted RNA served as the sequencing template. Some clones are missing from TCRdb's copy, which holds only in-frame ones; the method was immunoSEQ multiplex PCR. The sample has 200,000 to 250,000 clones, about three fifths seen once. As for this clone: What it recognizes is unknown.

Treatment reported: oral pan-JAK inhibitor, 5-10 mg twice daily. V lost 5 bases and J 2 bases, leaving 10 bases between the germline ends. CDR3 length: 13 residues. Germline V lookup: CDR1 SGDLS, CDR2 YYNGEE. This receptor was identified in a human donor with alopecia areata. Sequenced material: CD4+ T cells sorted from blood, taken at week 4, from a patient treated with tofacitinib. The rearrangement uses TRBV9 and TRBJ2-5, with a possible D match to TRBD2 (5 bases). In DNA, the CDR3 is TGTGCCAGCAGTAGGAGGCTGCAAGAGACCCAGTACTTC. Translation gives CASSRRLQETQYF.